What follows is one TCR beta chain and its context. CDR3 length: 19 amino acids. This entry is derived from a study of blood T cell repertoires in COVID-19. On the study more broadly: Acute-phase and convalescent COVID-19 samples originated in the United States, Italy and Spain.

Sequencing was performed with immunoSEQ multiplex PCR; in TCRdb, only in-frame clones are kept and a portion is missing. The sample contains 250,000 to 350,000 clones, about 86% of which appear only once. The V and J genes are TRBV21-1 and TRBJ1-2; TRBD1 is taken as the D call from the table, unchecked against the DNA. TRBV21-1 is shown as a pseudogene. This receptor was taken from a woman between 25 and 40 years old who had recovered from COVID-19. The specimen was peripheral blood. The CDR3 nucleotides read TGTGCCAGCAGCAAAAAAAGGGGTGGGGGCCACACGGGCCCCTATGGCTACACCTTC. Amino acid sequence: CASSKKRGGGHTGPYGYTF.